The clone carrying this T cell receptor (beta chain) has a count of ten or more. Regions amplified from RNA transcripts were the TCR beta CDR3 regions. The HTBI set primed first-round TCR CDR3 RT-PCR. TCRdb fed the multiplex PCR reads into MiXCR, producing one record per CDR3 protein. Of some 440,000 distinct CDR3 sequences in the sample, about 15% are singletons; the top ten hold around 7%. Germline CDR1 and CDR2: SGHKS and YYEKEE (reference sequence). With V trimmed by 0 bases and J by 3 bases, 4 bases remained unmatched. The CDR3 has 15 residues. This specimen belongs to a study of T cells in Graves' hyperthyroidism and ophthalmopathy. The overall study: Sampling of peripheral blood happened at initial diagnosis, prior to any treatment.

Patients showing uncontrolled infection, other autoimmune disease, pregnancy or lactation were ineligible. For the diagnoses, clinical symptoms, serum thyroxine and TRAb, thyroid ultrasound and orbital computed tomography were used. This sample holds PBMCs from 8 to 10 ml fresh peripheral blood. The rearrangement joins TRBV5-5 to TRBJ2-7, with 9 bases that match TRBD2. Sequenced: blood. The source of this sequence is a woman aged 18 to 35 with Graves' hyperthyroidism. This chain's CDR3 is CASSLGLAEIYEQYF. The CDR3 region has the DNA TGTGCCAGCAGCTTGGGACTAGCGGAGATCTACGAGCAGTACTTC.